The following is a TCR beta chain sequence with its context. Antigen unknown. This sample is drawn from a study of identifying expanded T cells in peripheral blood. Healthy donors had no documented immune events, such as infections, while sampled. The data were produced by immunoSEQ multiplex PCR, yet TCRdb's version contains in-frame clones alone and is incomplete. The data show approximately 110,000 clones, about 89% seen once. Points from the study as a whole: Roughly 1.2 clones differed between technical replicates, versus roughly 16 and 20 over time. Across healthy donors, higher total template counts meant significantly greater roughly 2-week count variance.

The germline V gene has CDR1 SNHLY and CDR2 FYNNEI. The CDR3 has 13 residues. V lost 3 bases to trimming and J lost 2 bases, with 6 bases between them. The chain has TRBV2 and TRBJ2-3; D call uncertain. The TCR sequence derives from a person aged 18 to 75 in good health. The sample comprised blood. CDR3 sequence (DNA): TGTGCCAGCAGTGAGGGTACCACAGATACGCAGTATTTT. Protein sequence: CASSEGTTDTQYF.